These T cell receptor beta chains were read from a single sample in a study of read filtering for tumor transcriptome and immune sequencing. From the reads, TCRdb called clonotypes with MiXCR, one entry per CDR3 protein. The sample lists some 19,000 distinct CDR3 sequences; approximately 20% were seen once. What was sequenced was a population of CD138-negative cells sorted from bone marrow. The receptor set was obtained from a donor at least 40 years old with multiple myeloma. Each CDR3 is given with its conserved first and last residue. D genes are given only for firm matches. Size values are once, few and many counts, or a class for expanded clones, and some rows have none.

D gene	V gene	clone size	J gene	CDR3 DNA	CDR3 protein
-	TRBV24-1	many	TRBJ2-1	TGTGCCACCAGTGACGGGTTCCACAATGAGCAGTTCTTC	CATSDGFHNEQFF
-	TRBV12-3/TRBV12-4	-	TRBJ2-7	TGTGCCAGCAGTTTAGTAAGCGGCTACCCCTACGAGCAGTACTTC	CASSLVSGYPYEQYF
TRBD2	TRBV5-5	-	TRBJ2-4	TGTGCCAGCAGCCCCTTAGTAGCGGGAGGAGTAGCCAAAAACATTCAGTACTTC	CASSPLVAGGVAKNIQYF
-	TRBV30	many	TRBJ2-1	TGTGCCTGGAGGGGGGTGCCCCTTGAGCAGTTCTTC	CAWRGVPLEQFF
-	TRBV7-3	many	TRBJ1-6	TGTGCCAGCAGCCTAGGCGGCAGTACGCGTTCACCCCTCCACTTT	CASSLGGSTRSPLHF
TRBD2	TRBV20-1	-	TRBJ2-7	TGCAGTGCTAGAGATTTGGCGGGAGGGCCAAGGTACGAGCAGTACTTC	CSARDLAGGPRYEQYF
TRBD2	TRBV7-2	medium-sized	TRBJ2-7	TGTGCCAGCAGCCCAGATGGCGGGAGTCAGGTTTACGAGCAGTACTTC	CASSPDGGSQVYEQYF
TRBD2	TRBV20-1	many	TRBJ2-7	TGCAGTGCTAGAGAAGGAGCGGGAGGGCGGAGAGGAGAGCAGTACTTC	CSAREGAGGRRGEQYF
-	TRBV29-1	-	TRBJ2-1	TGCAGCGTTGAAGCTAGCGCTTACAATGAGCAGTTCTTC	CSVEASAYNEQFF
-	TRBV7-9	many	TRBJ2-1	TGTGCCAGCAGCGTGTCCCTCCCCTACAATGAGCAGTTCTTC	CASSVSLPYNEQFF
-	TRBV6-5	many	TRBJ2-2	TGTGCCAGCAGTTACTTCCTAGCGTCCGGGGAGCTGTTTTTT	CASSYFLASGELFF
TRBD1	TRBV20-1	-	TRBJ2-7	TGCAGTGCTCGGCATGGACAGGGGGCCAACGAGCAGTACTTC	CSARHGQGANEQYF
TRBD2	TRBV14	many	TRBJ2-1	TGTGCCAGCAGCCAAGCTGGCGGGGGGATCTACAATGAGCAGTTCTTC	CASSQAGGGIYNEQFF
-	TRBV7-2	-	TRBJ2-3	TGTGCCAGCAGTTTCGGAGATTTTAGGGCAGGTACGCAGTATTTT	CASSFGDFRAGTQYF
TRBD1	TRBV28	many	TRBJ1-5	TGTGCCAGCAGTATCTACTCCGACAGGGGCCAGCCCCAGCATTTT	CASSIYSDRGQPQHF
TRBD2	TRBV10-2	medium-sized	TRBJ2-1	TGCGCCAGCAGTGATCGGGTAGCGGGAGTATCACCCTACAATGAGCAGTTCTTC	CASSDRVAGVSPYNEQFF
TRBD2	TRBV30	few	TRBJ2-1	TGTGCCTGGAGTAGAGGACTAGCTGAGCAGTTCTTC	CAWSRGLAEQFF
-	TRBV20-1	many	TRBJ1-6	TGCAGTGCCCCCTCCCTCTATAATTCACCCCTCCACTTT	CSAPSLYNSPLHF
-	TRBV6-7	few	TRBJ2-7	TGTGCCAGCAGAAAACGGGCCCAACGAGACACGGATATCTACGAGCAGTACTTC	CASRKRAQRDTDIYEQYF
TRBD1	TRBV29-1	-	TRBJ2-1	TGCAGCGGGGACAGGGGAAGGTGGAATGAGCAGTTCTTC	CSGDRGRWNEQFF
TRBD1	TRBV4-1	many	TRBJ1-1	TGCGCCAGCAGCCAAGAGAGACAGGGGGGGACTGAAGCTTTCTTT	CASSQERQGGTEAFF
-	TRBV28	-	TRBJ1-6	TGTGCCAGCAATAATGGGAATTCACCCCTCCACTTT	CASNNGNSPLHF
-	TRBV20-1	-	TRBJ2-7	TGCAGTGCGAGTCGGGTCAGTGGATACTACGAGCAGTACTTC	CSASRVSGYYEQYF
-	TRBV29-1	many	TRBJ2-3	TGCAGCGTTGAGACGGGAGCTATGCAGTATTTT	CSVETGAMQYF
-	TRBV20-1	many	TRBJ2-2	TGCAGTGCTAGAGATTGGTCACTCGGGGAGCTGTTTTTT	CSARDWSLGELFF
-	TRBV9	-	TRBJ2-1	TGTGCCAGCAGCGTTAGCGGACTCCTTTGGAATGAGCAGTTCTTC	CASSVSGLLWNEQFF
TRBD1	TRBV28	many	TRBJ1-5	TGTGCCAGCAGGGACACGGGACAGGGGGCGAAGGGGCCTCATTTT	CASRDTGQGAKGPHF
-	TRBV29-1	medium-sized	TRBJ2-1	TGCAGCGTTGAAGATGCAGGGGCCTACAATGAGCAGTTCTTC	CSVEDAGAYNEQFF
-	TRBV9	medium-sized	TRBJ1-1	TGTGCCAGCAGCCTAGGCGGAGGCACGAACACTGAAGCTTTCTTT	CASSLGGGTNTEAFF
-	TRBV12-3/TRBV12-4	many	TRBJ2-5	TGTGCCAGCAGTTTGGGGCAGGGCAAAGAGACCCAGTACTTC	CASSLGQGKETQYF
-	TRBV20-1	many	TRBJ2-6	TGCAGTGCTGGGAGGTCTGGGGCCAACGTCCTGACTTTC	CSAGRSGANVLTF
-	TRBV13	few	TRBJ2-1	TGTGCCAGCAGCTTCCGCGGGCCCTACAATGAGCAGTTCTTC	CASSFRGPYNEQFF
-	TRBV28	many	TRBJ1-1	TGTGCCAGCCTAGAACAGGGTACTGAAGCTTTCTTT	CASLEQGTEAFF
-	TRBV15	many	TRBJ2-1	TGTGCCACCAGCAGTATACAGGGATCCTACAATGAGCAGTTCTTC	CATSSIQGSYNEQFF
-	TRBV29-1	few	TRBJ2-3	TGCAGCGTTGAAGATTGGAGAGAGGAGGATACGCAGTATTTT	CSVEDWREEDTQYF
-	TRBV28	-	TRBJ1-1	TGTGCCAGCGGGGTCGGGGCCATGAACACTGAAGCTCTCTTT	CASGVGAMNTEALF
-	TRBV29-1	-	TRBJ2-3	TGCAGCGTGACACATGTCGCCTTAACAGATACGCAGTATTTT	CSVTHVALTDTQYF
TRBD1	TRBV18	many	TRBJ2-6	TGTGCCAGCTCAGACAGGGCTGGGGCCAACGTCCTGACTTTC	CASSDRAGANVLTF
-	TRBV28	few	TRBJ1-4	TGTGCCAGCAGTCTACGTCCGGGACAAGGATATGAAAAACTGTTTTTT	CASSLRPGQGYEKLFF
TRBD2	TRBV7-9	many	TRBJ2-1	TGTGCCAGCAGCTTAGGGGGGGACTATTACAATGAGCAGTTCTTC	CASSLGGDYYNEQFF
-	TRBV4-3	many	TRBJ2-7	TGCGCCAGCAGCCAAGGGTCCACTCCCTACGAGCAGTACTTC	CASSQGSTPYEQYF
TRBD2	TRBV20-1	many	TRBJ2-1	TGCAGTGCTAGATCCAACGGGCTAGCGGGAGGTTTCAATGAGCAGTTCTTC	CSARSNGLAGGFNEQFF
-	TRBV12-3/TRBV12-4	many	TRBJ1-5	TGTGCCAGCAGTTTATCTTACAGGGTTGGCCAGCCCCAGCATTTT	CASSLSYRVGQPQHF
TRBD2	TRBV20-1	-	TRBJ2-1	TGCAGTGCGAGAGTCGCCGCTGGCGGGAGGAATGAGCAGTTCTTC	CSARVAAGGRNEQFF
TRBD2	TRBV29-1	medium-sized	TRBJ2-1	TGCAGCTCCGGACTAGTGGGGATCAATGAGCAGTTCTTC	CSSGLVGINEQFF
TRBD1	TRBV28	-	TRBJ2-7	TGTGCCAGCAGAGCCGGGACAGGGGATGGCCACGAGCAGTACTTC	CASRAGTGDGHEQYF
-	TRBV30	many	TRBJ1-1	TGTGCCTGGACCCCGGGGGTACCCATGAACACTGAAGCTTTCTTT	CAWTPGVPMNTEAFF
-	TRBV24-1	few	TRBJ2-2	TGTGCCACCAGCCTCACCAGCACCGGGGAGCTGTTTTTT	CATSLTSTGELFF
TRBD2	TRBV20-1	few	TRBJ2-1	TGCAGTGCTAGTCCAACTAGCGGGAAGTCTTGGAATGAGCAGTTCTTC	CSASPTSGKSWNEQFF
-	TRBV19	many	TRBJ2-7	TGTGCCAGTAGTAGCTACAGGAGCTCCTACGAGCAGTACTTC	CASSSYRSSYEQYF
TRBD2	TRBV29-1	-	TRBJ2-1	TGCAGCGTTTCACAAGGGACTAGCGGGCATGAGCAGTTCTTC	CSVSQGTSGHEQFF
-	TRBV7-3	many	TRBJ2-3	TGTGCCAGCAGCCGACAACCCAGGGATACGCAGTATTTT	CASSRQPRDTQYF
-	TRBV7-2	-	TRBJ2-5	TGTGCCAGCTGCGTCCAAGAGACCCAGTACTTC	CASCVQETQYF